The 5 T cell receptor beta chains presented below share a single source sample, sequenced in a study of tumor-infiltrating lymphocytes in localized non-small cell lung cancer. Produced via immunoSEQ multiplex PCR; TCRdb's table is partial and in-frame only. The table includes about 8,400 clones, almost 80% detected once. The sequenced sample consisted of uninvolved lung tissue not adjacent to the tumor. The receptors here all came from a human donor with non-small cell lung cancer.

V usage is TRBV5-1 and J usage is TRBJ2-5, with 7 positions matching TRBD2. The CDR3 contains 15 residues. The V gene's germline CDR1 is SGHRS and CDR2 YFSETQ. V lost 0 bases and J lost 0; bases outside the gene matches: 2. CDR3 in DNA: TGCGCCAGCAGCTTGGAAGCGGGGAACCAAGAGACCCAGTACTTC. This gives the protein CASSLEAGNQETQYF.

In its sample, this clone was seen a few times. The chain employs TRBV4-2 and TRBJ1-4, with 7 bases that match TRBD1. From germline, CDR1 is LGHNA and CDR2 YNFKEQ. With 0 bases clipped from V and 0 bases from J, the junction kept 13 bases outside the gene matches. The CDR3 is 20 amino acids. CDR3 in DNA: TGTGCCAGCAGCCAAGATCGGGCAGGGGGACGAGTTGCAACTAATGAAAAACTGTTTTTT. Protein sequence: CASSQDRAGGRVATNEKLFF.

The gene calls are TRBV2 and TRBJ1-2, with D perhaps matching TRBD1 (6 bases). The germline V gene has CDR1 SNHLY and CDR2 FYNNEI. V lost 2 bases, J lost 6 bases, and 7 bases lay in between. This CDR3 is built from 12 residues. The CDR3 DNA follows: TGTGCCAGCAGTGAAAGGGGGAATGGCTACACCTTC. Its protein product is CASSERGNGYTF. The whole variable domain, filled in from reference TRBV2 and TRBJ1-2, reads EPEVTQTPSHQVTQMGQEVILRCVPISNHLYFYWYRQILGQKVEFLVSFYNNEISEKSEIFDDQFSVERPDGSNFTLKIRSTKLEDSAMYFCASSERGNGYTFGSGTRLTVV.

V gene TRBV4-1 combines with J gene TRBJ1-1; D possibly corresponds to TRBD1 (5 bases). The CDR3 length is 13 residues. Trimming pared 1 base from V and 3 bases from J, leaving 6 bases between. Germline values: CDR1 MGHRA, CDR2 YSYEKL. CDR3 amino acids: CASSQGRDTEAFF. The DNA for the CDR3 is TGCGCCAGCAGCCAAGGCAGGGACACTGAAGCTTTCTTT.

This clone is a singleton in its sample. V gene TRBV30 combines with J gene TRBJ1-5, with a weak D call TRBD1 (6 bases). Trimming removed 7 bases at V and 1 base at J, with 20 bases between. The CDR3 runs to 16 residues. The V gene's germline CDR1 is GTSNPN and CDR2 SVGIG (reference sequence). In DNA form, the CDR3 reads TGTGCCTTCAGTCTTCGGGGACATAGGAGCAATCAGCCCCAGCATTTT. Translating gives CAFSLRGHRSNQPQHF.